The clone carrying this TCR beta chain occurred many times. Its antigen is not identified. The sample belongs to a study of T cells in Graves' hyperthyroidism and ophthalmopathy. Overall study results and limits: In the blood, most expanded thyroid clonotypes above 0.001 appeared as well.

Criteria for exclusion of patients were uncontrolled infection, other autoimmune disease, pregnancy or lactation. The CDR3 extends over 19 amino acids. Germline CDR1 reads MGHDK; CDR2 reads SYGVNS. The V end lost 2 bases, the J end lost 0 bases, and 17 bases lay between the germline ends. Amplified regions were TCR beta CDR3 sequences from RNA transcripts. The HTBI set primed first-round TCR CDR3 RT-PCR. Each CDR3 protein gets one entry after TCRdb re-called the multiplex PCR reads with MiXCR. This sample yields over 300,000 distinct CDR3 sequences, of which roughly 13% are seen a single time; 34% belongs to the top ten.

Source material: blood. This TCR came from a woman between 35 and 50 years old with Graves' ophthalmopathy. The chain uses TRBV25-1 and TRBJ2-6, with D tentatively TRBD1 (6 bases). CDR3: CASSEKQPGHRSGANVLTF. CDR3 in DNA: TGTGCCAGCAGTGAAAAACAGCCGGGACACCGCTCTGGGGCCAACGTCCTGACTTTC.